This TCR beta chain was sequenced for a study of patients and donors after allogeneic stem cell transplantation. Trimming pared 0 bases from V and 5 bases from J, leaving 11 bases between. Germline V CDR1 and CDR2: ENHRY, SYGVKD. CDR3 length equals 15 residues. MiXCR, applied by TCRdb to the RT-PCR reads, yields one record per CDR3 protein. The sample has over 200,000 distinct CDR3 sequences, about 38% seen once; the top ten hold 11%. The chain recombines TRBV10-3 with TRBJ2-1; weak D call: TRBD1 (5 bases). The receptor was derived from a human donor who was either an allogeneic HSCT recipient or a stem cell or donor lymphocyte infusion donor (not recorded which). It is not recorded whose cells these are; they may come from a transplant donor. Sequencing was performed on blood, either unsorted or a sorted T cell fraction (not recorded which). CDR3 residues: CAISESDGANNEQFF. The CDR3 DNA follows: TGTGCCATCAGTGAGTCCGATGGGGCCAACAATGAGCAGTTCTTC.